A single T cell receptor beta chain is shown here with its context. The target antigen is unknown. Next came a second PCR, run for roughly 7 to 12 cycles, which used a sample-barcoded 5' primer along with a J-beta primer mix. The yield of each sample was at least 2.5 million CDR3-containing paired-end reads. From the 5' RACE reads, TCRdb called clonotypes with MiXCR, one entry per CDR3 protein. Found here are 650,000 to 1,000,000 distinct CDR3 sequences, 46% of them singletons; the top ten hold less than 20%. This sample was included in a study of blood T cells in healthy people across ages. Findings and caveats of the study: Per million T cells, TCR beta diversity dropped about linearly as age rose. Compared with aged donors, long-lived donors showed fewer expanded clones, suggesting selection.

The CDR3 covers 17 residues. Germline V gene lookup returns CDR1 SGDLS and CDR2 YYNGEE. J lost 2 bases, V lost 0 bases, and 9 bases had no gene match. This chain uses TRBV9 with TRBJ2-3; 7 positions match TRBD1. The receptor was isolated from a man of 80 years or more in good health. The sequenced sample was blood. Here the CDR3 DNA reads TGTGCCAGCAGCGTAGAGGATGGGGACAGAGACACAGATACGCAGTATTTT. It codes for CASSVEDGDRDTDTQYF.